Described below is a single T cell receptor beta chain sequence and its context. The antigen remains unidentified. Sequencing used immunoSEQ multiplex PCR; TCRdb keeps in-frame clones, though not all of them. The sample shows 55,000 to 80,000 clones, about 90% of them seen only once. The sample is drawn from a study of OX40 agonist ivuxolimab in advanced cancers. Background on the study: Every patient in dose escalation had hepatocellular carcinoma, melanoma, renal cell or head and neck cancer. A male proportion of approximately 80% was recorded, with mean age about 62 years and range about 23 to 90.

Whole-study findings and limits: Those patients achieving a partial response at 0.1-3.0 mg/kg showed among the lowest clonal expansion.

Germline loops: CDR1 MNHEY, CDR2 SMNVEV (reference sequence). The CDR3 runs 14 residues. V was pared by 6 bases and J by 5 bases, with 11 bases between. The clonotype was recovered from an adult with an advanced solid tumor such as melanoma, head and neck, liver or kidney cancer. The sample here was CD4+ or CD8+ T cells sorted from blood, taken in a trial of the OX40 agonist ivuxolimab. This chain uses TRBV27 with TRBJ1-6, with unresolved D. CDR3 residues: CASRFVPDNSPLHF. The CDR3 nucleotides are TGTGCCAGCAGATTTGTCCCAGATAATTCACCCCTCCACTTT.